Each of the 18 T cell receptor beta chains below was sequenced from the same sample in a study of T cells in Graves' hyperthyroidism and ophthalmopathy. Amplification of TCR beta CDR3 regions was performed using RNA transcripts as template. TCR CDR3 regions were first amplified by RT-PCR with HTBI primers. TCRdb re-called the multiplex PCR reads with MiXCR, one entry per CDR3 protein. Among some 510,000 distinct CDR3 sequences listed, around 20% were seen once. Sequenced input: blood. These receptors came from a man between 18 and 29 years old with Graves' hyperthyroidism.

This clonotype came up many times. The chain links TRBV20-1 to TRBJ1-1; the match to TRBD1 covers 11 bases. Germline assignment: CDR1 DFQATT and CDR2 SNEGSKA (reference sequence). V was pared by 6 bases and J by 1 base, with 7 bases of the junction left unmatched. The CDR3 loop spans 15 amino acids. The CDR3: CSAWGTGGRNTEAFF. The CDR3 DNA reads TGCAGTGCCTGGGGGACAGGGGGGCGGAACACTGAAGCTTTCTTT.

In regard to this clonotype: A much larger clone differs by one base, so this may be a read error. The chain links TRBV19 to TRBJ1-2; 8 positions match TRBD1. With V trimmed by 5 bases and J by 9 bases, 11 bases remained unmatched. Germline lookup yields CDR1 LNHDA and CDR2 SQIVND (reference sequence). The CDR3 consists of 14 residues. In DNA, the CDR3 is TGTGCCAGTAGTTCCGGGACAGGAAGGATCAGCTACACCTTC. Translation: CASSSGTGRISYTF.

This clonotype was counted at least ten times. The chain couples TRBV20-1 to TRBJ1-1; unclear D gene. CDR3 length: 13 residues. Germline V gene lookup returns CDR1 DFQATT and CDR2 SNEGSKA (reference sequence). With 3 bases removed from V and 4 bases from J, the gap between germline ends came to 12 bases. CDR3 region: CSASPLGSTEAFF. Written as DNA, the CDR3 is TGCAGTGCTAGTCCCCTCGGTAGCACTGAAGCTTTCTTT.

At least ten counts were recorded for this clonotype. This chain joins TRBV7-6 and TRBJ2-7; TRBD1 aligns across 7 bases. This CDR3 region has 15 residues. CDR1 is SGHVS, CDR2 FNYEAQ, per germline. The junction had 6 bases not matched to a gene; V was cut back by 1 base and J by 3 bases. CDR3 coding DNA: TGTGCCAGCAGCTTAGTGGAACAGGGGATCTACGAGCAGTACTTC. Translating gives CASSLVEQGIYEQYF.

At least ten counts were recorded for this clonotype. V usage is TRBV12-3 or TRBV12-4 and J usage is TRBJ1-1; possible D gene TRBD1, 5 bases. The CDR3 sequence is 16 residues long. Trimming stripped 0 bases from V and 5 bases from J, with 16 bases between. The CDR3 region is CASSLARSGGRTEAFF. The CDR3 coding sequence is TGTGCCAGCAGTTTAGCGAGAAGCGGGGGTAGGACTGAAGCTTTCTTT.

The chain is built from TRBV12-3 or TRBV12-4 and TRBJ1-2; D gene unclear. This CDR3 region has 15 residues. V was clipped by 1 base and J by 8 bases, with 17 bases between them. As DNA, the CDR3 is TGTGCCAGCAGTTTAGGGGCGGACGGCGCTCGGGGCTACACCTTC. Translated, it gives CASSLGADGARGYTF.

Of note for this clonotype: One base away lies a much larger clone, so this may be a sequencing read error. This is likely a read error, given that the CDR3 carries no conserved phenylalanine or tryptophan at its end. The gene calls are TRBV19 and TRBJ1-2, with a possible D match to TRBD1 (5 bases). The CDR3 consists of 12 residues. V was pared by 3 bases and J by 7 bases, with 9 bases between. Germline V gene sequence: CDR1 LNHDA, CDR2 SQIVND (reference sequence). The CDR3 nucleotides read TGTGCCAGTAGTATTCAGGGCCGTGGCTACACCGTC. Translating it yields CASSIQGRGYTV.

This clonotype was seen many times. One base away lies a much larger clone, so this may be a sequencing read error. The CDR3 does not end in the conserved phenylalanine or tryptophan, so this is likely a read error. The rearrangement joins TRBV12-3 or TRBV12-4 to TRBJ1-1, with 9 bases lining up with TRBD1. The CDR3 is 13 amino acids. V lost 6 bases, J lost 5 bases, and 4 bases stayed unmatched. This chain's CDR3 is CASRRGQGTEAFL. CDR3 nucleotides: TGTGCCAGCAGGCGGGGACAGGGTACTGAAGCTTTCCTT.

The J gene is TRBJ2-7, the V gene TRBV9; 8 nucleotides agree with TRBD2. CDR3 length: 16 amino acids. CDR1 is SGDLS and CDR2 is YYNGEE in the germline V gene. V shed 4 bases, J shed 2 bases, and the junction held 11 bases outside the gene matches. The CDR3 reads CASSIQGTSPAYEQYF. CDR3 bases: TGTGCCAGCAGCATCCAAGGGACTAGTCCGGCCTACGAGCAGTACTTC.

This clonotype has a count of ten or more. The chain carries TRBV5-1 and TRBJ2-5; possible D gene TRBD1, 5 bases. The CDR3 loop spans 13 amino acids. Germline CDR1 reads SGHRS; CDR2 reads YFSETQ. Trimming left V 0 bases short and J 5 bases short, with 8 bases between. The CDR3 spells CASSLGQWETQYF. The CDR3 coding sequence is TGCGCCAGCAGCTTGGGACAGTGGGAGACCCAGTACTTC.

With respect to this clonotype: Being one base from a much bigger clone, this may be a read error. Here the CDR3 omits its conserved ending phenylalanine or tryptophan, so a read error is the likely source. This chain uses TRBV5-5 with TRBJ1-3; D not resolved. Germline CDR1 reads SGHKS; CDR2 reads YYEKEE (reference sequence). V shed 0 bases and J shed 2 bases, with 12 bases lying between them. The CDR3 spans 16 residues. CDR3 residues: CASSLESGGTGNTIYL. The CDR3, as DNA: TGTGCCAGCAGCTTGGAGTCAGGAGGTACTGGAAACACCATATATTTG.

The table lists this clonotype with a few counts. The chain has TRBV19 and TRBJ1-5; TRBD1 agrees at 11 bases. Germline CDR1 LNHDA, CDR2 SQIVND (reference sequence). After removal of 9 bases from V and 2 bases from J, the junction contained 9 bases not matched to a gene. There are 16 residues in the CDR3. The CDR3 sequence is CASIRTGGRGNQPQHF. CDR3 sequence (DNA): TGTGCCAGCATAAGGACAGGGGGCAGAGGCAATCAGCCCCAGCATTTT. Full variable domain (missing parts from reference TRBV19 and TRBJ1-5): DGGITQSPKYLFRKEGQNVTLSCEQNLNHDAMYWYRQDPGQGLRLIYYSQIVNDFQKGDIAEGYSVSREKKESFPLTVTSAQKNPTAFYLCASIRTGGRGNQPQHFGDGTRLSIL.

This clonotype was seen at least ten times. J is TRBJ1-5 and V is TRBV20-1, with 9 bases aligning to TRBD1. The germline V gene has CDR1 DFQATT and CDR2 SNEGSKA (reference sequence). This CDR3 comprises 15 residues. The V and J ends lost 5 bases and 5 bases, in that order; junction bases with no gene match: 10. The CDR3 protein is CSARAPGQGHQPQHF. The CDR3 DNA follows: TGCAGTGCTCGAGCCCCGGGACAGGGACATCAGCCCCAGCATTTT.

This clonotype was recorded many times. The J gene is TRBJ2-7, the V gene TRBV5-1, with D perhaps being TRBD1 or TRBD2 (5 bases each). Germline-derived CDR1 and CDR2 are SGHRS and YFSETQ. The ends were cut back, 4 bases at V and 3 bases at J, with 14 bases in the middle. This CDR3 comprises 14 residues. For the CDR3, the DNA is TGCGCCAGCAGCCCTGGGACGGAGGTCTACGAGCAGTACTTC. Translation: CASSPGTEVYEQYF.

This clonotype occurred many times. The chain has TRBV5-1 and TRBJ1-5, with D possibly matching TRBD1 (5 bases). CDR1 SGHRS and CDR2 YFSETQ come from the germline V gene. V was clipped by 4 bases and J by 0 bases, with 11 bases between them. The CDR3 loop spans 15 amino acids. CDR3: CASSRDGYSNQPQHF. The DNA for the CDR3 is TGCGCCAGCAGCCGGGACGGTTATAGCAATCAGCCCCAGCATTTT.

This clonotype appeared many times. The V and J genes are TRBV20-1 and TRBJ2-5; D is uncertain. Germline lookup yields CDR1 DFQATT and CDR2 SNEGSKA (reference sequence). Trimming stripped 1 base from V and 5 bases from J, with 14 bases between. This CDR3 contains 14 residues. CDR3 sequence reads: CSARVILRWETQYF. The CDR3 DNA reads as TGCAGTGCTAGAGTCATACTCCGGTGGGAGACCCAGTACTTC.

In its sample, this clonotype was seen many times. The rearrangement uses TRBV7-8 and TRBJ1-1; D not certain. The CDR3 extends over 14 amino acids. Germline V gene lookup returns CDR1 SGHVS and CDR2 FQNEAQ. V lost 2 bases, J lost 3 bases, and 10 bases lay in between. DNA of the CDR3: TGTGCCAGCAGCTTAACCGGGGAGTACACTGAAGCTTTCTTT. The encoded protein is CASSLTGEYTEAFF.

This clonotype occurred many times. The genes are TRBV9 and TRBJ1-5, with TRBD1 as a possible D gene (5 bases). Germline CDR1 reads SGDLS; CDR2 reads YYNGEE. The CDR3 is made up of 13 amino acids. V gave up 4 bases and J gave up 9 bases, with 14 bases separating them. As DNA, the CDR3 is TGTGCCAGCAGCCCGGGGACTTCCACGCCCCAGCATTTT. The encoded protein is CASSPGTSTPQHF.